This T cell receptor (beta chain) came from a study of blood T cell repertoires in COVID-19 (dated by TCRdb to 2018 to 2021). Regarding the research as a whole: The collaborator samples originated in the United States, Italy and Spain and spanned the acute and convalescent phases of COVID-19. The material from the prospective study consisted of cDNA or gDNA derived from T cells, B-cell-depleted T cells, or PBMCs. Subjects who had been exposed to COVID-19, were actively infected with it, or had recovered from it provided the deeply sampled blood TCRbeta repertoires that made up the dataset. A freely available public database, intended as a resource for researchers studying the immune response to SARS-CoV-2, is where the repertoires were released. Samples were obtained from the ongoing ImmuneRACE study (first 160 participants) and from about 1,300 subjects provided by 6 global collaborators. Sample metadata almost always included a de-identified subject ID, COVID-19 status, age in years and sex. Where available, HLA class I and class II types were obtained from metadata supplied by the sample provider rather than from assay-based typing. Study-wide conclusions, independent of this receptor: How much clinical and demographic metadata was included differed by source and by participant, and the metadata was provided uncurated.

The CDR3 starts with the cysteine, ends with the phenylalanine, and has 15 residues. The sequence is cut down to CDR3 DNA, 45 bases in frame from base 1. Unmatched junction bases come to 9, with V trimmed by 3 bases and J by 4 bases. For CDR1 and CDR2, the germline V gene lists SGDLS and YYNGEE. The immunoSEQ Assay, a bias-controlled multiplex PCR, was used to amplify TCRbeta CDR3 regions from genomic DNA. In the authors' own workflow: The number of nucleated cells in each sample was estimated by amplification of reference gene primers within the assay. Sequence reads were collapsed and filtered to measure the absolute abundance of every unique TCRbeta CDR3 rearrangement. Productive Simpson clonality was computed per sample as the square root of Simpson's diversity index over productive rearrangements. What TCRdb holds here is the immuneACCESS table cut down to in-frame rearrangements. Part of the clones is not present; checked against another copy, under half of the missing clones reflect an unresolved V gene, and the others are unexplained. Clone size and the V and J calls come from that table; the DNA yielded D and trimming. A total of some 21,000 clones appear in this sample, around 83% of them only once. Around 32% of the sample is taken by the ten largest.

Each collaborating institution followed its own protocols to collect whole blood in K2EDTA tubes. For TCRbeta analysis, collaborators shipped samples as frozen whole blood, isolated PBMCs, or DNA extracted from either of those sample types. As to this clone: Its binding antigen is unknown. Per-base qualities were not stored, and no clone one base away is much larger.

The TCR sequence derives from a human donor with active COVID-19. The donor label of this sample is uncertain. The receptor chain draws on TRBV9 and TRBJ1-1; the central 7 bases match TRBD1. The sample consisted of peripheral blood. The CDR3 loop reads CASSETGPRSTEAFF. The bases are TGTGCCAGCAGCGAGACAGGGCCGCGGTCCACTGAAGCTTTCTTT. This CDR3, with the reference TRBV9 and TRBJ1-1 proteins standing in past its ends, gives the full variable domain DSGVTQTPKHLITATGQRVTLRCSPRSGDLSVYWYQQSLDQGLQFLIQYYNGEERAKGNILERFSAQQFPDLHSELNLSSLELGDSALYFCASSETGPRSTEAFFGQGTRLTVV.